This T cell receptor beta chain was obtained from a study of response to subunit inactivated influenza vaccine. General observations from the study: A suggestion made by the authors is that each seasonal influenza vaccination recruits few new T cells.

This clonotype was seen repeatedly, ten times or more. Its antigen is still unknown. V shed 7 bases, J shed 6 bases, and the junction held 5 bases outside the gene matches. This CDR3 contains 13 residues. Germline V CDR1 and CDR2: LNHDA, SQIVND (reference sequence). MiXCR, applied by TCRdb to the RT-PCR reads, yields one record per CDR3 protein. This table holds around 520,000 distinct CDR3 sequences, 12% found once. This rearrangement joins TRBV19 to TRBJ1-1; 10 nucleotides align to TRBD1. The TCR was taken from a man aged 45-65 years who received an inactivated influenza vaccine. Material: PBMCs from blood, obtained on the day of vaccination. The CDR3 loop is CASTDRGRAEAFF. CDR3 nucleotides: TGTGCCAGTACGGACAGGGGGAGAGCTGAAGCTTTCTTT.